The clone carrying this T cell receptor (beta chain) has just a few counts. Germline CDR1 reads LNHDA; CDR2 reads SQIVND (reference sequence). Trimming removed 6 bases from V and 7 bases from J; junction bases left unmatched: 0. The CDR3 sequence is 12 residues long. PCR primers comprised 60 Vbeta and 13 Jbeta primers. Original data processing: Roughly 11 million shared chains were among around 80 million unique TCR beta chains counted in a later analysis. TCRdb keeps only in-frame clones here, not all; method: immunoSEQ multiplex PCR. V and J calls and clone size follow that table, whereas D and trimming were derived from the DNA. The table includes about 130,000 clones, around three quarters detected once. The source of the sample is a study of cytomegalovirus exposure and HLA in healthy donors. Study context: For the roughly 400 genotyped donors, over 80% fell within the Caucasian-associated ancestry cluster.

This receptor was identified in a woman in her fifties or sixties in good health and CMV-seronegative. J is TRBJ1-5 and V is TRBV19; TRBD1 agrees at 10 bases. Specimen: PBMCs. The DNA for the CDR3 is TGTGCCAGTAGGGACAGGGGGCAGCCCCAGCATTTT. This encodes CASRDRGQPQHF.